The 20 T cell receptor beta chains listed next were all sequenced from one sample in a study of T cells of healthy individuals. TCRdb analysed the 5' RACE reads with MiXCR anew, one entry per CDR3 protein. The sample comprises about 100,000 distinct CDR3 sequences, approximately 18% of which are singletons, and roughly 6.2% rests with the top ten. Receptors were obtained from a human donor in good health.

The V call is TRBV7-2, the J call TRBJ2-7, with 7 bases that match TRBD1. Germline CDR1 and CDR2: SGHTA and FQGNSA. Unmatched junction bases numbered 10, after V lost 5 bases and J lost 3 bases. This CDR3 region has 15 residues. This CDR3 is CASSLTGRGIYEQYF. CDR3 in DNA: TGTGCCAGCAGCCTGACAGGGAGAGGGATCTACGAGCAGTACTTC.

The chain has TRBV28 and TRBJ2-1; D is possibly TRBD2 (5 bases). The CDR3 totals 13 residues. Germline values: CDR1 MDHEN, CDR2 SYDVKM. Between the trimmed V and J ends, which lost 5 bases and 9 bases, there was a span of 14 bases. The CDR3 DNA sequence: TGTGCCAGCAGTCTACCACTAGGAGGTGAGCAGTTCTTC. Protein product: CASSLPLGGEQFF.

The sample holds a few counts of this clonotype. V and J are TRBV11-2 and TRBJ2-3; TRBD2 matches at 7 bases. Germline V gene sequence: CDR1 SGHAT, CDR2 FQNNGV. V shed 3 bases and J 6 bases; nucleotides not matched to a gene: 6. This CDR3 has 14 amino acids. The CDR3 protein is CASSLGGSGDTQYF. DNA of the CDR3: TGTGCCAGCAGCTTGGGCGGGAGCGGGGATACGCAGTATTTT.

This clonotype was seen many times. The J gene is TRBJ1-4, the V gene TRBV28, with 10 bases lining up with TRBD1. Germline V gene data show CDR1 as MDHEN and CDR2 as SYDVKM. This CDR3 region has 14 residues. V lost 6 bases to trimming and J lost 8 bases; unmatched junction nucleotides: 6. The CDR3 region is CASSETGGQEKLFF. In DNA form, the CDR3 reads TGTGCCAGCAGCGAGACAGGGGGCCAGGAAAAACTGTTTTTT.

This clonotype has just a few counts. The V gene is TRBV20-1, the J gene TRBJ1-5; D ambiguous. The CDR3 extends over 12 amino acids. V lost 3 bases, J lost 9 bases, and 12 bases lay in between. In germline, CDR1 is DFQATT, CDR2 SNEGSKA (reference sequence). The CDR3 is CSASGVRWPQHF. CDR3 nucleotide sequence: TGCAGTGCTAGTGGGGTACGGTGGCCCCAGCATTTT.

The chain recombines TRBV10-3 with TRBJ2-2, with 8 bases lining up with TRBD1. This CDR3 is built from 14 residues. Unmatched junction bases numbered 5, after V lost 6 bases and J lost 5 bases. From germline, CDR1 is ENHRY and CDR2 SYGVKD. CDR3 residues: CAISNNRGTGELFF. The CDR3 DNA reads TGTGCCATCAGCAACAACAGGGGGACCGGGGAGCTGTTTTTT.

The chain combines TRBV7-6 with TRBJ1-2; D remains unclear. The length of the CDR3 is 15 residues. The germline gives CDR1 SGHVS, CDR2 FNYEAQ. Between the trimmed V and J ends, which lost 1 base and 0 bases, there was a span of 9 bases. The DNA for the CDR3 is TGTGCCAGCAGCTTAGAGCCGGGCTCTAACTATGGCTACACCTTC. Protein product: CASSLEPGSNYGYTF.

This clonotype was detected ten times or more. DNA of the CDR3: TGCGCCAGCAGCTTGACGGGGTACAGGGGGGACATTCAGTACTTC. This codes for CASSLTGYRGDIQYF. The chain recombines TRBV5-1 with TRBJ2-4, with 8 bases matching TRBD1. The CDR3 is 15 amino acids. CDR1 SGHRS and CDR2 YFSETQ come from the germline V gene. The V and J ends lost 1 base and 8 bases, in that order; junction bases with no gene match: 8.

This clonotype was counted ten times or more. The chain is built from TRBV6-6 and TRBJ2-7; D is perhaps TRBD2 (6 bases). V gave up 2 bases and J gave up 5 bases, with 7 bases separating them. The CDR3 length is 12 residues. In germline, CDR1 is MNHNY, CDR2 SVGAGI (reference sequence). CDR3 region: CASSYGGNEQYF. The CDR3 DNA follows: TGTGCCAGCAGTTACGGAGGGAACGAGCAGTACTTC.

V and J are TRBV9 and TRBJ2-1; TRBD2 is a possible D gene (6 bases). Trimming took off 3 bases at V and 4 bases at J, with 17 bases between the two ends. Germline loops: CDR1 SGDLS, CDR2 YYNGEE. This CDR3 has 16 amino acids. In DNA, the CDR3 is TGTGCCAGCAGCGCCATCTATAGCGGATTTTACAATGAGCAGTTCTTC. Its translation: CASSAIYSGFYNEQFF.

This clonotype has just a few counts. This chain connects TRBV4-1 to TRBJ2-1; 12 positions match TRBD2. V trimming: 2 bases; J trimming: 7 bases; junction bases outside the gene matches: 3. This CDR3 has 15 residues. Germline V gene sequence: CDR1 MGHRA, CDR2 YSYEKL. The CDR3 DNA reads as TGCGCCAGCAGCCAACTAGCGGGGGGGATAAATGAGCAGTTCTTC. The encoded protein is CASSQLAGGINEQFF.

This clonotype was observed a handful of times. The J gene is TRBJ1-1, the V gene TRBV4-3; D is uncertain. The germline V gene has CDR1 LGHNA and CDR2 YSLEER. V lost 2 bases, J lost 0 bases, and 10 bases lay in between. The CDR3 loop spans 15 amino acids. The CDR3 DNA follows: TGCGCCAGCAGCCAATTGGGAGCAGTGAACACTGAAGCTTTCTTT. Its translation is CASSQLGAVNTEAFF.

The chain is built from TRBV5-1 and TRBJ2-7; 9 bases match TRBD1. Germline V gene sequence: CDR1 SGHRS, CDR2 YFSETQ. The CDR3 length is 14 residues. Germline trimming cut 4 bases from V and 3 bases from J; bases unmatched to any gene: 5. The CDR3 sequence is CASSMGQGVYEQYF. In nucleotides, the CDR3 is TGCGCCAGCAGCATGGGACAGGGTGTCTACGAGCAGTACTTC.

This clonotype was observed many times. This sequence joins TRBV29-1 and TRBJ2-5; 10 bases are a match to TRBD1. CDR3 length: 14 amino acids. The germline V gene encodes CDR1 SQVTM and CDR2 ANQGSEA. V shed 5 bases and J 4 bases; nucleotides not matched to a gene: 7. The CDR3 region has the DNA TGCAGCGTTCGACAGGGGGCACGGGGAGAGACCCAGTACTTC. It encodes CSVRQGARGETQYF.

This clonotype has at least ten counts. CDR3 DNA sequence: TGTGCCAGCAGCTTACAGGTCTCTGGGGCCAACGTCCTGACTTTC. This sequence encodes CASSLQVSGANVLTF. The chain carries TRBV7-2 and TRBJ2-6; no reliable D call. Trimming took off 2 bases at V and 0 bases at J, with 5 bases between the two ends. CDR3 size: 15 residues. The V gene's germline CDR1 is SGHTA and CDR2 FQGNSA.

This clonotype showed up just a few times. This rearrangement joins TRBV20-1 to TRBJ2-2; perhaps TRBD2 as D (5 bases). V was shortened by 6 bases and J by 1 base, with 12 bases between the two germline ends. Germline CDR1 reads DFQATT; CDR2 reads SNEGSKA (reference sequence). The CDR3 contains 14 residues. The CDR3 is CSARTALNTGELFF. The CDR3 DNA is TGCAGTGCGCGGACTGCCCTGAACACCGGGGAGCTGTTTTTT.

The chain links TRBV20-1 to TRBJ2-7; 9 nucleotides align to TRBD1. CDR1 is DFQATT and CDR2 is SNEGSKA in the germline V gene (reference sequence). This CDR3 is 14 amino acids long. The J segment lost 7 bases and the V segment lost 5 bases, leaving 12 bases of the junction unmatched. The chain's CDR3 is CSADRWTGEGEQYF. As DNA, the CDR3 is TGCAGTGCTGATAGATGGACAGGGGAGGGTGAGCAGTACTTC.

This clonotype has at least ten counts. The genes are TRBV10-3 and TRBJ1-5, with D hard to call. The CDR3 has 12 residues. V shed 10 bases and J shed 2 bases, with 9 bases lying between them. Per the germline V gene, CDR1 is ENHRY and CDR2 is SYGVKD. CDR3 sequence: CATRGGNQPQHF. The CDR3, as DNA: TGTGCCACCCGAGGAGGCAATCAGCCCCAGCATTTT.

Only a few counts were recorded for this clonotype. J is TRBJ2-5 and V is TRBV12-3 or TRBV12-4, with 8 bases identical to TRBD1. With 4 bases clipped from V and 1 base from J, the junction kept 2 bases outside the gene matches. This CDR3 has 14 amino acids. The CDR3: CASSSGQGQETQYF. CDR3 bases: TGTGCCAGCAGTTCAGGACAGGGCCAAGAGACCCAGTACTTC.

The chain joins TRBV4-1 to TRBJ2-5; D gene uncertain. Germline CDR1 reads MGHRA; CDR2 reads YSYEKL. The CDR3 is made up of 15 amino acids. V lost 0 bases and J 1 base, leaving 9 bases between the germline ends. The CDR3 sequence is CASSQDSRPQETQYF. The CDR3 bases are TGCGCCAGCAGCCAAGATTCCAGGCCCCAAGAGACCCAGTACTTC.